The sequence of this T cell receptor (beta chain) was determined in a study of T-cell memory formation after mild COVID-19. Points from the study as a whole: Researchers found some responding clones in pre-infection memory, a sign that cross-reactive memory joined.

The CDR3 runs to 13 residues. With 9 bases clipped from V and 1 base from J, the junction kept 6 bases outside the gene matches. CDR1 SGHDT and CDR2 YYEEEE come from the germline V gene. Remarks on this clonotype: What it binds is unknown.

One entry per CDR3 protein results from TCRdb running MiXCR on the 5' RACE reads. The table records about 290,000 distinct CDR3 sequences, around 15% of them present only once. The V gene is TRBV5-6, the J gene TRBJ2-5, with 7 bases lining up with TRBD2. Sequencing was performed on PBMCs or a T cell subset sorted from them (not recorded which). The receptor was isolated from a man aged 18-30 years who had mild COVID-19 (a few samples of this study predate the infection). Cell type and time point are not known. This chain's CDR3 is CATSRGVQETQYF. The CDR3 DNA follows: TGTGCCACGAGCCGGGGGGTCCAAGAGACCCAGTACTTC.